These 20 T cell receptor beta chains were all obtained from the same sample, sequenced in a study of post-analysis software for immune sequencing data. Study-wide points: Patients carried roughly five TRBV segments more frequently than controls did, and TRBV5-6, TRBV5-1 and TRBV20-1 were among them.

Antigens of these TCRs are unknown. TCR beta cDNA libraries included unique molecular identifiers. Using its own MiXCR run on the PCR reads, TCRdb lists one record per CDR3 protein. The sample holds about 540,000 distinct CDR3 sequences, around 34% seen once. The sequenced material came from blood. These receptors all come from a girl aged 2-17 years with multiple sclerosis.

This clonotype appeared a few times. This chain links TRBV20-1 with TRBJ2-5; TRBD2 matches 12 bases. The V and J ends lost 0 bases and 2 bases, in that order; junction bases with no gene match: 4. From germline, CDR1 is DFQATT and CDR2 SNEGSKA (reference sequence). The CDR3 extends over 16 amino acids. CDR3 in amino acids: CSARDLAGGPQETQYF. Here the CDR3 DNA reads TGCAGTGCTAGAGATCTAGCGGGGGGGCCTCAAGAGACCCAGTACTTC.

The V call is TRBV10-3, the J call TRBJ2-1; D may be TRBD1 (5 bases). The CDR3 loop spans 16 amino acids. Germline V gene sequence: CDR1 ENHRY, CDR2 SYGVKD. Trimming left V 3 bases short and J 0 bases short, with 12 bases between. CDR3 nucleotide sequence: TGTGCCATCAGTGACCCCGACAGAAGCTCCTACAATGAGCAGTTCTTC. It translates to CAISDPDRSSYNEQFF.

This clonotype was recorded many times. This sequence joins TRBV29-1 and TRBJ2-6; the D gene is possibly TRBD1 (6 bases). CDR1 and CDR2 (germline): SQVTM, ANQGSEA. CDR3 length: 14 amino acids. Trimming left V 5 bases short and J 1 base short, with 9 bases between. The CDR3 sequence: CSVSGQSGANVLTF. CDR3 nucleotide sequence: TGCAGCGTTTCCGGACAGTCTGGGGCCAACGTCCTGACTTTC.

The chain uses TRBV7-2 and TRBJ2-5; D perhaps matches TRBD2 (5 bases). V lost 5 bases and J 2 bases, leaving 21 bases between the germline ends. The length of the CDR3 is 17 residues. Germline assignment: CDR1 SGHTA and CDR2 FQGNSA. In DNA form, the CDR3 reads TGTGCCAGCAGCCCACGTCCGCTGGTTGGGAGTCAAGAGACCCAGTACTTC. Its translation: CASSPRPLVGSQETQYF.

The rearrangement joins TRBV10-3 to TRBJ2-1; D is tentatively TRBD1 or TRBD2 (5 bases each). The V and J ends lost 2 bases and 8 bases respectively, with 10 bases between them. Per the germline V gene, CDR1 is ENHRY and CDR2 is SYGVKD. The CDR3 is 13 residues long. The CDR3 DNA reads TGTGCCATCAGTGAGCTTAGAGGGGATGAGCAGTTCTTC. Translation: CAISELRGDEQFF.

The chain uses TRBV7-9 and TRBJ1-5, with D hard to call. Germline V gene lookup returns CDR1 SEHNR and CDR2 FQNEAQ (reference sequence). Trimming pared 2 bases from V and 5 bases from J, leaving 7 bases between. The CDR3 consists of 13 residues. The CDR3 spells CASSLWRDQPQHF. In DNA, the CDR3 is TGTGCCAGCAGCTTATGGAGAGATCAGCCCCAGCATTTT.

The chain couples TRBV14 to TRBJ2-5; weak D call: TRBD1 (6 bases). Germline loops: CDR1 SGHDN, CDR2 FVKESK. Trimming took off 4 bases at V and 11 bases at J, with 23 bases between the two ends. The CDR3 is made up of 15 amino acids. The CDR3 protein is CASSLVGGRYNEQYF. In DNA, the CDR3 is TGTGCCAGCAGCCTAGTAGGGGGTCGATACAATGAGCAGTACTTC. Together with reference TRBV14 and TRBJ2-5, the CDR3 gives the full variable domain: EAGVTQFPSHSVIEKGQTVTLRCDPISGHDNLYWYRRVMGKEIKFLLHFVKESKQDESGMPNNRFLAERTGGTYSTLKVQPAELEDSGVYFCASSLVGGRYNEQYFGPGTRLLVL.

The rearrangement links TRBV20-1 to TRBJ2-3; D is perhaps TRBD2 (5 bases). Germline V gene lookup returns CDR1 DFQATT and CDR2 SNEGSKA (reference sequence). CDR3 length: 14 amino acids. Trimming took 0 bases from V and 4 from J, leaving 11 bases between them. The CDR3 nucleotides read TGCAGTGCTAGAGACGGGGTCCGCCCAGATACGCAGTATTTT. Translating gives CSARDGVRPDTQYF.

The rearrangement uses TRBV29-1 and TRBJ2-7; D is uncertain. The germline V and J ends were trimmed by 3 bases and 0 bases, with 6 bases remaining between them. Germline V lookup: CDR1 SQVTM, CDR2 ANQGSEA. The CDR3 has 12 amino acids. The CDR3 DNA follows: TGCAGCGTTGAGGGGTTCTCCTACGAGCAGTACTTC. The encoded protein is CSVEGFSYEQYF.

This clonotype has just one count. V gene TRBV25-1 combines with J gene TRBJ2-2; 8 bases are a match to TRBD1. The V and J ends lost 8 bases and 1 base, in that order; junction bases with no gene match: 12. The CDR3 runs 17 residues. Looked up from germline, CDR1 is MGHDK and CDR2 is SYGVNS. The CDR3 nucleotides read TGTGCCAGCCCTCCCAACCGGGACAGGAGGAACACCGGGGAGCTGTTTTTT. The encoded protein is CASPPNRDRRNTGELFF.

The V gene is TRBV5-1, the J gene TRBJ1-3, with D uncertain. The germline gives CDR1 SGHRS, CDR2 YFSETQ. The length of the CDR3 is 14 residues. Deletions cut 0 bases from V and 3 bases from J, with 7 bases between. Here the CDR3 DNA reads TGCGCCAGCAGCTTGGGCTCCGGTGGAAACACCATATATTTT. It is translated as CASSLGSGGNTIYF.

Many counts were recorded for this clonotype. The V gene is TRBV29-1, the J gene TRBJ2-7; D is unresolved. V was trimmed by 3 bases and J by 0 bases, leaving 6 bases between them. The germline V gene encodes CDR1 SQVTM and CDR2 ANQGSEA. The CDR3 extends over 12 amino acids. The CDR3 region has the DNA TGCAGCGTTGAGGTGAGCTCCTACGAGCAGTACTTC. Amino acid sequence: CSVEVSSYEQYF.

The chain recombines TRBV6-6 with TRBJ2-7; no reliable D call. Trimming cost V 0 bases and J 5 bases, with 11 bases left between them. Germline CDR1 MNHNY, CDR2 SVGAGI (reference sequence). This CDR3 is built from 14 residues. The CDR3 sequence is CASSYSSAGHEQYF. The CDR3 bases are TGTGCCAGCAGTTACTCGAGCGCAGGCCACGAGCAGTACTTC.

In this sample, this clonotype turned up once. The chain carries TRBV20-1 and TRBJ2-3; 10 bases align to TRBD2. The ends lost 3 bases at V and 0 bases at J; junction bases unmatched: 9. The CDR3 covers 17 residues. Per germline, CDR1 DFQATT and CDR2 SNEGSKA (reference sequence). The DNA for the CDR3 is TGCAGTGCTAGTCCCCTAGCGGGAGAATCTAGCACAGATACGCAGTATTTT. Translated: CSASPLAGESSTDTQYF.

The V call is TRBV21-1, the J call TRBJ2-7; no DNA check was done on the table's D call, TRBD1. TRBV21-1 is described as a pseudogene. There are 17 residues in the CDR3. CDR3 nucleotides: TGTGCCAGCAGCGATCAACGAGACAGGATGGAATCCTACGAGCAGTACTTC. Amino acids: CASSDQRDRMESYEQYF.

This clonotype was recorded a few times. The rearrangement links TRBV5-1 to TRBJ1-2; D gene unclear. Between the trimmed V and J ends, which lost 4 bases and 6 bases, there was a span of 19 bases. CDR3 length: 15 residues. Germline CDR1 is SGHRS and CDR2 is YFSETQ. The CDR3 sequence is CASSLEISRGHGYTF. DNA for the CDR3: TGCGCCAGCAGCCTTGAAATCAGCCGTGGCCATGGCTACACCTTC.

In this sample, this clonotype turned up a few times. The chain carries TRBV6-5 and TRBJ1-4, with D maybe TRBD1 (5 bases). The CDR3 is 15 amino acids. CDR1 and CDR2 (germline): MNHEY, SVGAGI. V lost 0 bases, J lost 8 bases, and 13 bases lay in between. In DNA form, the CDR3 reads TGTGCCAGCAGTTACTCGTCAGGGAGGGGAGAAAAACTGTTTTTT. Translation gives CASSYSSGRGEKLFF.

This clonotype was seen a handful of times. The chain links TRBV13 to TRBJ2-7, with TRBD1 as a possible D gene (6 bases). This CDR3 is 14 amino acids long. V gave up 3 bases and J gave up 2 bases, with 11 bases separating them. Per germline, CDR1 PRHDT and CDR2 FYEKMQ (reference sequence). The CDR3 coding sequence is TGTGCCAGCAGCTTTCGTCGGACAGCCTACGAGCAGTACTTC. It codes for CASSFRRTAYEQYF.

CDR3 residues: CASSSEVLRPETQYF. For the CDR3, the DNA is TGTGCCAGCAGTTCCGAAGTATTACGGCCCGAGACCCAGTACTTC. V and J are TRBV5-4 and TRBJ2-5; no firm D call. V lost 5 bases, J lost 5 bases, and 19 bases lay in between. The CDR3 has 15 residues. Per the germline V gene, CDR1 is SGHNT and CDR2 is YYREEE (reference sequence).

This clonotype was seen only a few times. The V gene is TRBV3-1, the J gene TRBJ2-5, with D uncertain. Trimming removed 0 bases from V and 5 bases from J, with 7 bases in between. Germline V gene lookup returns CDR1 LGHDT and CDR2 YNNKEL (reference sequence). The CDR3 contains 13 residues. CDR3 bases: TGTGCCAGCAGCCAAGATATTGGCGAGACCCAGTACTTC. Protein: CASSQDIGETQYF.